This T cell receptor (beta chain) was obtained from a study of CD8 T cells in Susac syndrome. This clonotype was picked up one time. Germline CDR1 reads SGHTA; CDR2 reads FQGNSA. There are 16 residues in the CDR3. Trimming cost V 0 bases and J 2 bases; bases outside gene matches: 4. TEMRA cells were FACS-enriched, with CD8+ and CD4+ T cells isolated negatively. The authors reverse transcribed roughly 0.5 to 1 ug RNA with random hexamers. MiXCR, run by TCRdb on the immunoSEQ multiplex PCR reads, gives a single entry per CDR3 protein. The sample includes around 200,000 distinct CDR3 sequences, more than 90% seen only once; the top ten take 0.098%.

This clonotype was sampled from a human donor with Susac syndrome. Specimen: CD4+ T cells from PBMCs. The chain combines TRBV7-2 with TRBJ2-5, with 9 bases lining up with TRBD2. The CDR3 region has the DNA TGTGCCAGCAGCTTAGCTGCGGGGGGGGTACAAGAGACCCAGTACTTC. Amino acid sequence: CASSLAAGGVQETQYF.